A selection of T cell receptor beta chains follows, all from one sample in a study of T cell responses to AZD1222 COVID-19 vaccine. Method: immunoSEQ multiplex PCR; TCRdb's copy keeps in-frame clones and lacks some. The sample has over 95,000 clones, roughly 92% seen once. The input for sequencing was peripheral blood, taken 28 days after the second AZD1222 dose. Receptors originate from an adult who received the AZD1222 COVID-19 vaccine. CDR3s include the opening cysteine and the closing phenylalanine or tryptophan. A D gene is named only where the DNA matches it firmly. Some rows have no size entry. The others give once, few or many, or a class for an expanded clone.

CDR3: CASSLWGRGRDQPQHF
DNA: TGTGCCAGCAGTTTATGGGGCAGGGGGCGAGATCAGCCCCAGCATTTT
V: TRBV28
size: .
J: TRBJ1-5
D: TRBD1

CDR3: CASTMGQETQYF
DNA: TGTGCCAGCACCATGGGCCAAGAGACCCAGTACTTC
V: TRBV6-5
size: once
J: TRBJ2-5
D: .

CDR3: CASSLAQGPNTEAFF
DNA: TGTGCCAGCAGCTTGGCACAGGGGCCGAACACTGAAGCTTTCTTT
V: TRBV5-4
size: .
J: TRBJ1-1
D: TRBD1

CDR3: CATRRGALDTEAFF
DNA: TGTGCCACTCGGAGGGGCGCCTTGGACACTGAAGCTTTCTTT
V: TRBV15
size: .
J: TRBJ1-1
D: .

CDR3: CASSQKTGAYEQYF
DNA: TGTGCCAGCTCACAGAAGACAGGGGCCTACGAGCAGTACTTC
V: TRBV18
size: .
J: TRBJ2-7
D: TRBD1

CDR3: CASSLGRAYEQYF
DNA: TGTGCCAGCAGCTTGGGCAGGGCCTACGAGCAGTACTTC
V: TRBV5-8
size: .
J: TRBJ2-7
D: .

CDR3: CASRKPGQGQNTEAFF
DNA: TGTGCCAGCAGGAAACCGGGACAGGGACAGAACACTGAAGCTTTCTTT
V: TRBV28
size: .
J: TRBJ1-1
D: TRBD1

CDR3: CASSTRTQNLGKQNIQYF
DNA: TGTGCCAGCAGTACCCGGACCCAAAATTTAGGGAAACAAAACATTCAGTACTTC
V: TRBV2
size: .
J: TRBJ2-4
D: .

CDR3: CASSLVLRGRETQYF
DNA: TGTGCCAGCAGCTTAGTCCTCAGGGGACGTGAGACCCAGTACTTC
V: TRBV7-2
size: .
J: TRBJ2-5
D: .

CDR3: CARLRGLTGANVLTF
DNA: TGTGCCAGGTTAAGGGGGTTAACTGGGGCCAACGTCCTGACTTTC
V: TRBV21-1
size: .
J: TRBJ2-6
D: .

CDR3: CASSIPSGNEAFF
DNA: TGTGCCAGTAGTATCCCCTCAGGTAATGAAGCTTTCTTT
V: TRBV19
size: .
J: TRBJ1-1
D: .

CDR3: CASSLAGTSGWEQFF
DNA: TGTGCCAGCAGCTTGGCCGGGACTAGCGGGTGGGAGCAGTTCTTC
V: TRBV7-2
size: .
J: TRBJ2-1
D: TRBD2

CDR3: CASSIDSGASGANVLTF
DNA: TGTGCCAGTAGTATAGATTCGGGGGCGAGTGGGGCCAACGTCCTGACTTTC
V: TRBV19
size: .
J: TRBJ2-6
D: .

CDR3: CASSSITGDHEQYF
DNA: TGTGCCAGCAGCTCGATTACAGGGGACCACGAGCAGTACTTC
V: TRBV5-4
size: few
J: TRBJ2-7
D: TRBD1

CDR3: CASSIPLGRHNEQFF
DNA: TGTGCCAGTAGTATACCCCTCGGGAGGCACAATGAGCAGTTCTTC
V: TRBV19
size: .
J: TRBJ2-1
D: TRBD2

CDR3: CASGDRDNQPQHF
DNA: TGTGCCAGCGGGGACAGGGACAATCAGCCCCAGCATTTT
V: TRBV27
size: .
J: TRBJ1-5
D: TRBD1

CDR3: CASSASGLNHNEQFF
DNA: TGTGCCAGCAGCGCGTCGGGACTAAACCACAATGAGCAGTTCTTC
V: TRBV9
size: .
J: TRBJ2-1
D: TRBD2

CDR3: CASSLGQRGTEAFF
DNA: TGTGCCAGCAGCTTGGGACAGCGAGGCACTGAAGCTTTCTTT
V: TRBV7-2
size: once
J: TRBJ1-1
D: TRBD1

CDR3: CASRTGQGEKLFF
DNA: TGTGCCAGCCGTACCGGGCAGGGGGAAAAACTGTTTTTT
V: TRBV6-5
size: .
J: TRBJ1-4
D: .

CDR3: CASTRQGAAEAFF
DNA: TGTGCCAGCACTCGACAGGGGGCGGCTGAAGCTTTCTTT
V: TRBV6-5
size: .
J: TRBJ1-1
D: TRBD1

CDR3: CASSYLGQYSNQPQHF
DNA: TGTGCCAGCAGTTATCTTGGGCAGTATAGCAATCAGCCCCAGCATTTT
V: TRBV6-2/TRBV6-3
size: .
J: TRBJ1-5
D: .

CDR3: CASSAGWDTEAFF
DNA: TGTGCCAGCTCAGCAGGGTGGGACACTGAAGCTTTCTTT
V: TRBV18
size: .
J: TRBJ1-1
D: .

CDR3: CASSLAGQGASPRYEQYF
DNA: TGCGCCAGCAGCTTGGCGGGACAGGGGGCTTCCCCACGCTACGAGCAGTACTTC
V: TRBV5-1
size: .
J: TRBJ2-7
D: TRBD1

CDR3: CASSSDFTGNQPQHF
DNA: TGTGCCAGCAGCTCGGATTTCACAGGCAATCAGCCCCAGCATTTT
V: TRBV5-6
size: .
J: TRBJ1-5
D: .

CDR3: CASSLAGNTGELFF
DNA: TGTGCCAGCAGCCTGGCGGGGAACACCGGGGAGCTGTTTTTT
V: TRBV3-1/TRBV3-2
size: .
J: TRBJ2-2
D: .

CDR3: CATSDLFEQGYTDTQYF
DNA: TGTGCCACCAGTGATTTATTTGAACAGGGGTACACAGATACGCAGTATTTT
V: TRBV24-1
size: .
J: TRBJ2-3
D: TRBD1

CDR3: CASRQSTERGGYTF
DNA: TGTGCCAGCAGACAGAGCACAGAACGAGGTGGCTACACCTTC
V: TRBV6-5
size: .
J: TRBJ1-2
D: .

CDR3: CASSPSRERGREQFF
DNA: TGCGCCAGCAGCCCATCTAGGGAGAGAGGAAGGGAGCAGTTCTTC
V: TRBV5-1
size: .
J: TRBJ2-1
D: .

CDR3: CASSVGGLVPTGELFF
DNA: TGTGCCAGCAGCGTAGGGGGACTAGTTCCCACCGGGGAGCTGTTTTTT
V: TRBV9
size: .
J: TRBJ2-2
D: TRBD2

CDR3: CASTEVPGNTIYF
DNA: TGTGCCAGCACCGAAGTGCCTGGAAACACCATATATTTT
V: TRBV13
size: .
J: TRBJ1-3
D: .

CDR3: CASSLRGGNQPQHF
DNA: TGCGCCAGCAGCTTGAGGGGGGGCAATCAGCCCCAGCATTTT
V: TRBV5-1
size: .
J: TRBJ1-5
D: .

CDR3: CAISESGGEQYF
DNA: TGTGCCATCAGTGAGTCGGGAGGGGAGCAGTACTTC
V: TRBV10-3
size: .
J: TRBJ2-7
D: TRBD2

CDR3: CASSLPTQRGSNQPQHF
DNA: TGTGCCAGCAGTTTACCTACCCAACGGGGTAGCAATCAGCCCCAGCATTTT
V: TRBV28
size: .
J: TRBJ1-5
D: .

CDR3: CAWYPGQGDGYTF
DNA: TGTGCCTGGTATCCGGGACAGGGCGATGGCTACACCTTC
V: TRBV30
size: .
J: TRBJ1-2
D: TRBD1

CDR3: CASSPGGRTGNQPQHF
DNA: TGTGCCAGCAGCCCCGGGGGGCGGACAGGGAATCAGCCCCAGCATTTT
V: TRBV7-2
size: .
J: TRBJ1-5
D: TRBD1

CDR3: CATSALGLGGYEQYF
DNA: TGTGCCACCAGTGCCCTCGGGCTGGGCGGCTACGAGCAGTACTTC
V: TRBV24-1
size: .
J: TRBJ2-7
D: .

CDR3: CASSGRLVSNEQFF
DNA: TGTGCCAGCAGCGGTAGGCTAGTCTCCAATGAGCAGTTCTTC
V: TRBV9
size: .
J: TRBJ2-1
D: .

CDR3: CPGRAPGSSETQYF
DNA: TGCCCAGGAAGAGCGCCGGGAAGTAGCGAGACCCAGTACTTC
V: TRBV21-1
size: .
J: TRBJ2-5
D: .

CDR3: CASRWDGGSYNEQFF
DNA: TGTGCCAGCAGATGGGACGGCGGCTCCTACAATGAGCAGTTCTTC
V: TRBV2
size: .
J: TRBJ2-1
D: .

CDR3: CASGGPYGGYNEQFF
DNA: TGTGCCAGCGGGGGACCTTACGGGGGGTACAATGAGCAGTTCTTC
V: TRBV6-5
size: .
J: TRBJ2-1
D: TRBD2

CDR3: CASSWRDRGNEKLFF
DNA: TGTGCCAGCAGTTGGCGGGACAGGGGGAATGAAAAACTGTTTTTT
V: TRBV28
size: .
J: TRBJ1-4
D: TRBD1